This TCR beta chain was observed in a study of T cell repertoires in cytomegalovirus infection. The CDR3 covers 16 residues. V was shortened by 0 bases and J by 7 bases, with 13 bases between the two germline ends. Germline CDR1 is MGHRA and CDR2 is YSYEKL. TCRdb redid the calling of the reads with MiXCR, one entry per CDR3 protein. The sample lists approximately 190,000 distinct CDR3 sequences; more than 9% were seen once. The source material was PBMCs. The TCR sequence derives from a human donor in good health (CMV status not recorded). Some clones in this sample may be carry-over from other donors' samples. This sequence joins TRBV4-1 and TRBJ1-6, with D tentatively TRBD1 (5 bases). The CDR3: CASSQDEGWGNSPLHF. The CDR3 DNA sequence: TGCGCCAGCAGCCAAGATGAAGGGTGGGGGAATTCACCCCTCCACTTT.